The T cell receptor (beta chain) under discussion was sequenced for a study of blood T cell repertoires in COVID-19. Study-wide context: From the United States, Italy and Spain came samples of acute and convalescent COVID-19. PBMCs, B-cell-depleted T cells, or T cells were the source of the cDNA or gDNA that made up the material.

As handled by the study authors: Amplification of reference gene primers provided the estimated nucleated cell counts. Repertoires were generated with immunoSEQ multiplex PCR, while TCRdb's copy carries only in-frame clones and drops some. V, J and clone size reflect that table, while D and trimming were determined from the DNA. The sample has some 96,000 clones; approximately 87% are singletons. Germline V CDR1 and CDR2: SGHTA, FQGNSA. The CDR3 is made up of 14 amino acids. As for this clone: At one end, the junction sequence differs from germline, possibly due to a read error.

Sequences were obtained from peripheral blood. The chain employs TRBV7-2 and TRBJ1-2; D is perhaps TRBD1 (6 bases). This clonotype originated in a human donor in a cohort sampled during active COVID-19. The chain's CDR3 is CASSLGGGGNVGAF. The CDR3, as DNA: TGTGCCAGCAGCTTAGGGGGTGGGGGCAATGTCGGGGCCTTC. Filled out from reference TRBV7-2 and TRBJ1-2, the complete variable domain reads GAGVSQSPSNKVTEKGKDVELRCDPISGHTALYWYRQSLGQGLEFLIYFQGNSAPDKSGLPSDRFSAERTGGSVSTLTIQRTQQEDSAVYLCASSLGGGGNVGAFGSGTRLTVV.